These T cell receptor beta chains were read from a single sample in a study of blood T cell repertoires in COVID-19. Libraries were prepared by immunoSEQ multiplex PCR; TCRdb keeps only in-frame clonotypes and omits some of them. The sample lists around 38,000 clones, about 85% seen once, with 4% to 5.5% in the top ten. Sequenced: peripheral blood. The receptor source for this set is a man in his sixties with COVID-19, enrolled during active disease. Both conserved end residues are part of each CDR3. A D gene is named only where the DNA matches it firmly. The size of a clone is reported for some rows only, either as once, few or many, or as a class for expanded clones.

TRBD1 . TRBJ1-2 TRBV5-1 CASSLGQGVGYTF TGCGCCAGCAGCTTGGGACAGGGAGTTGGCTACACCTTC
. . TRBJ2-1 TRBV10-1 CASSESGANNEQFF TGCGCCAGCAGTGAGTCTGGAGCAAACAATGAGCAGTTCTTC
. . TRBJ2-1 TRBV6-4 CASSVGGYGYNEQFF TGTGCCAGCAGTGTTGGAGGTTACGGGTACAATGAGCAGTTCTTC
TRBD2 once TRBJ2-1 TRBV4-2 CASSQTGGSYNEQFF TGTGCCAGCAGCCAAACGGGAGGATCCTACAATGAGCAGTTCTTC
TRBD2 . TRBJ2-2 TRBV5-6 CASSILAGANTGELFF TGTGCCAGCAGCATTTTAGCGGGAGCGAACACCGGGGAGCTGTTTTTT
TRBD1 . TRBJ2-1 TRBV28 CASSSGDRDNEQFF TGTGCCAGCAGTTCAGGGGACAGAGACAATGAGCAGTTCTTC
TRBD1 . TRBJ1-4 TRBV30 CAWSAGGTGNEKLFF TGTGCCTGGAGTGCAGGGGGGACAGGGAATGAAAAACTGTTTTTT
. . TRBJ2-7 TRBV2 CASSEFGQVVSEQYF TGTGCCAGCAGTGAATTTGGTCAGGTAGTTTCCGAGCAGTACTTC
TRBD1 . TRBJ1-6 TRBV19 CASRIRYGQGNSPLHF TGTGCCAGTAGAATACGCTACGGACAGGGTAATTCACCCCTCCACTTT
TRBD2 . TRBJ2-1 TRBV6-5 CASTGTSGSRDEQFF TGTGCCAGCACTGGGACTAGCGGGAGCAGGGATGAGCAGTTCTTC
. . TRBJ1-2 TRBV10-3 CAIKTDPNYGYTF TGTGCCATCAAGACAGACCCTAACTATGGCTACACCTTC
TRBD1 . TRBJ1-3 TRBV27 CASRDRTPGNTIYF TGTGCCAGCAGGGACAGGACTCCGGGGAACACCATATATTTT
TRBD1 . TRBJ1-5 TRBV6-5 CASSWTGNQPQHF TGTGCCAGCAGTTGGACAGGGAATCAGCCCCAGCATTTT
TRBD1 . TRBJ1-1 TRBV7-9 CASSPRQGNTEAFF TGTGCCAGCAGCCCTCGACAGGGGAACACTGAAGCTTTCTTT
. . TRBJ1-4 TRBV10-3 CAISESRGGRHEKLFF TGTGCCATCAGTGAGTCGAGGGGAGGGAGGCACGAAAAACTGTTTTTT
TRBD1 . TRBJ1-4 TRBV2 CASRGTGLNEKLFF TGTGCCAGCAGGGGGACAGGGCTTAATGAAAAACTGTTTTTT
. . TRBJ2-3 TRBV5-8 CASPTMGGFTDTQYF TGTGCCAGCCCAACAATGGGGGGTTTCACAGATACGCAGTATTTT
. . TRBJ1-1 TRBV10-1 CASSETTGNTEAFF TGCGCCAGCAGTGAGACGACAGGTAACACTGAAGCTTTCTTT
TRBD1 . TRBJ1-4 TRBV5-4 CASSLDRGNEKLFF TGTGCCAGCAGCTTGGACAGGGGGAATGAAAAACTGTTTTTT
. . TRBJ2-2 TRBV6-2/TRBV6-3 CASSFILNTGELFF TGTGCCAGCAGTTTTATACTGAACACCGGGGAGCTGTTTTTT
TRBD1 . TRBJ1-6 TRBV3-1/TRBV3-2 CASSQGRGNSPLHF TGTGCCAGCAGCCAGGGCAGGGGGAATTCACCCCTCCACTTT
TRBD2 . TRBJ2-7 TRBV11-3 CASSGGLADPYEQYF TGTGCCAGCAGCGGGGGACTAGCGGATCCCTACGAGCAGTACTTC
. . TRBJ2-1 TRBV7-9 CASSLARGEQFF TGTGCCAGCAGCTTAGCCCGCGGGGAGCAGTTCTTC
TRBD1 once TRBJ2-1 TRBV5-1 CASSLTGLAYNEQFF TGCGCCAGCAGCCTGACAGGGCTAGCCTACAATGAGCAGTTCTTC
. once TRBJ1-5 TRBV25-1 CASSETGNQPQHF TGTGCCAGCAGTGAAACGGGCAATCAGCCCCAGCATTTT
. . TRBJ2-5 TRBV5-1 CASSLASGPQETQYF TGCGCCAGCAGCTTGGCGTCAGGGCCCCAAGAGACCCAGTACTTC
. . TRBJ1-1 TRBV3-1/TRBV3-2 CASSFWLISIRTEAFF TGTGCCAGCAGCTTTTGGCTTATTTCAATTCGCACTGAAGCTTTCTTT
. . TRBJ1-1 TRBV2 CASQLRAEAFF TGTGCCAGTCAGTTGAGGGCTGAAGCTTTCTTT
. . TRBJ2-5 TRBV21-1 CASSTRQYNETQYF TGTGCCAGCAGCACCCGACAGTATAACGAGACCCAGTACTTC
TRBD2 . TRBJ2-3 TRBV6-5 CASSLAGSTDTQYF TGTGCCAGCAGCTTAGCGGGAAGCACAGATACGCAGTATTTT
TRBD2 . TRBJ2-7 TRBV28 CASRLAGTTYEQYF TGTGCCAGCAGGCTAGCGGGAACGACCTACGAGCAGTACTTC
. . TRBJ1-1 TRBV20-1 CSASLGAGNTEAFF TGCAGTGCTAGTCTGGGGGCAGGGAACACTGAAGCTTTCTTT
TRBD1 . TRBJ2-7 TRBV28 CASRRTGGPSYEQYF TGTGCCAGCAGGCGAACAGGGGGCCCATCCTACGAGCAGTACTTC
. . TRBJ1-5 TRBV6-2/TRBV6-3 CASSYSLGEYSNQPQHF TGTGCCAGCAGTTACTCATTAGGGGAATATAGCAATCAGCCCCAGCATTTT
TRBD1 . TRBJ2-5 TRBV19 CASARDRVETQYF TGTGCCAGTGCCCGGGACAGGGTTGAGACCCAGTACTTC
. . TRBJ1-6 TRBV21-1 CASSAYQGSIYYSYNSPLHF TGTGCCAGCAGCGCGTATCAGGGAAGCATCTACTACTCCTATAATTCACCCCTCCACTTT
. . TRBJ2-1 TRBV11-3 CASSLGGRNEQFF TGTGCCAGCAGCTTAGGGGGCCGCAATGAGCAGTTCTTC
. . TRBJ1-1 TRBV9 CASSSSPHTEAFF TGTGCCAGCAGCTCCTCCCCTCACACTGAAGCTTTCTTT
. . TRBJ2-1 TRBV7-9 CASSSSGSGNRNEQFF TGTGCCAGCAGCTCCTCGGGTAGCGGAAATCGCAATGAGCAGTTCTTC
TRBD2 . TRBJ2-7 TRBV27 CASSSITPAGVSYEQYF TGTGCCAGCAGTTCCATCACCCCAGCGGGAGTCTCCTACGAGCAGTACTTC
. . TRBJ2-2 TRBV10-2 CASSARQSLNTGELFF TGCGCCAGCAGTGCCCGACAGAGCCTGAACACCGGGGAGCTGTTTTTT
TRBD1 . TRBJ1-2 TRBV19 CASSRDRVYGYTF TGTGCCAGTAGCCGGGACAGGGTCTATGGCTACACCTTC
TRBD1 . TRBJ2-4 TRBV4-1 CASSQGTGYDKNIQYF TGCGCCAGCAGCCAAGGGACAGGGTATGACAAAAACATTCAGTACTTC
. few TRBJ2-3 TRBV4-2 CASSQGSSTSTDTQYF TGTGCCAGCAGCCAGGGGAGTAGCACAAGCACAGATACGCAGTATTTT